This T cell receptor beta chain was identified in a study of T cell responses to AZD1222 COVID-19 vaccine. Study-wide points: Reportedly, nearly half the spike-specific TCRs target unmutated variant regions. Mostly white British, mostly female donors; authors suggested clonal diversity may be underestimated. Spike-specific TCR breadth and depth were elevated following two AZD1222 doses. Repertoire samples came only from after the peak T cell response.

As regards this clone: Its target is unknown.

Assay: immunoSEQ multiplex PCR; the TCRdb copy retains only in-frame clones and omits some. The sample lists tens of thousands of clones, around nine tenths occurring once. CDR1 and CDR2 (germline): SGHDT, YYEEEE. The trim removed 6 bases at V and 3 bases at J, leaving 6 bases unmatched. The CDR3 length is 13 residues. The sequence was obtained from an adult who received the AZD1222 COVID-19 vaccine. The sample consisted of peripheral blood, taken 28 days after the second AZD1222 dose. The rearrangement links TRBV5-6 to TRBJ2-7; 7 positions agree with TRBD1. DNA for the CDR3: TGTGCCAGCATCAAAACAGGGGTCTACGAGCAGTACTTC. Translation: CASIKTGVYEQYF. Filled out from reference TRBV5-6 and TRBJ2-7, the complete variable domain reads DAGVTQSPTHLIKTRGQQVTLRCSPKSGHDTVSWYQQALGQGPQFIFQYYEEEERQRGNFPDRFSGHQFPNYSSELNVNALLLGDSALYLCASIKTGVYEQYFGPGTRLTVT.